This T cell receptor (beta chain) was sequenced for a study of T cells expressing NK-cell markers. Looking at the study overall: Researchers got TCR beta repertoires out of sorted CD3+CD56+NKG2C+, CD3+CD56+NKG2C- and CD3+CD56-NKG2C+ T cells.

TCRdb reprocessed the 5' RACE reads and stores each CDR3 protein as one record, lacking DNA. The sample's table shows roughly 300,000 distinct CDR3 sequences. Sequenced material: blood T cells: a sorted CD56 or NKG2C T cell subset, CD4+ or CD8+ T cells, or bulk PBMC T cells (not recorded which). The clonotype was recovered from a woman aged 18-69 years in good health.

The CDR3 reads CASSTGVSNQPQHF. The rearrangement uses TRBV19 and TRBJ1-5; TCRdb's D gene call, TRBD1, goes unchecked for lack of DNA. Germline lookup yields CDR1 LNHDA and CDR2 SQIVND (reference sequence). The CDR3 runs 14 residues.